This T cell receptor (beta chain) was captured by sequencing in a study of blood T cell repertoires in COVID-19. Background on the study: The study drew acute and convalescent COVID-19 samples from the United States, Italy and Spain.

This CDR3 comprises 15 residues. V was pared by 4 bases and J by 4 bases, with 12 bases of the junction left unmatched. The germline V gene has CDR1 SQVTM and CDR2 ANQGSEA. Authors' analysis steps: Amplified reference gene primers provided the basis for estimating nucleated cell counts. Produced via immunoSEQ multiplex PCR; TCRdb's table is partial and in-frame only. That table supplies the V and J calls and clone size; D and trimming were determined from the DNA. The table has around 140,000 clones, 88% seen once. Sample: peripheral blood. The origin of this receptor is a human donor with COVID-19, enrolled during active disease. The donor label of this sample is uncertain. The chain employs TRBV29-1 and TRBJ1-1; 7 nucleotides align to TRBD1. Here the CDR3 reads CSVVGPGGPTTEAFF. CDR3 sequence (DNA): TGCAGCGTTGTGGGCCCAGGGGGTCCCACCACTGAAGCTTTCTTT.